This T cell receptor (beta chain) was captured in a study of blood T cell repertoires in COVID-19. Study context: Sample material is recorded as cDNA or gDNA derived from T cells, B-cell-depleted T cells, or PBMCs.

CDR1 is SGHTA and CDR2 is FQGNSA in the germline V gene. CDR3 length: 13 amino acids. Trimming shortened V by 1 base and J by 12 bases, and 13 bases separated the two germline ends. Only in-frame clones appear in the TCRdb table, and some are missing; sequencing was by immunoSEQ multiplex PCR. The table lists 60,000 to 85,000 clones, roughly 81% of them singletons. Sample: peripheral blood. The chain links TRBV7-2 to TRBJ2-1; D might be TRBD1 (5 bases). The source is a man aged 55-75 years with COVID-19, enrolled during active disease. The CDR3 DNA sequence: TGTGCCAGCAGCTTAGTGGTCAGGGCACCGCAGTTCTTC. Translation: CASSLVVRAPQFF.